Given below is one T cell receptor beta chain in context. The read finishes 3 residues shy of the CDR3 end, and the germline J gene is used to complete it. This record belongs to a study of T cell clonality in common variable immunodeficiency. The CDR3 consists of 14 residues. V lost 4 bases to trimming and J lost 2 bases; unmatched junction nucleotides: 4. Looked up from germline, CDR1 is SGHTS and CDR2 is YDEGEE. Produced via immunoSEQ multiplex PCR; TCRdb's table is partial and in-frame only. This repertoire holds about 40,000 clones, and none appear only once. The receptor was isolated from a person aged 18 to 75 in good health. The chain joins TRBV5-8 to TRBJ2-3, with TRBD2 identical over 7 bases. The specimen sequenced was peripheral blood mononuclear cells. The CDR3 is CASSRSGATDTQYF. CDR3 DNA (partial): TGTGCCAGCAGCCGCAGCGGGGCCACAGATACG.